These 29 T cell receptor beta chains were sequenced from one sample in a study of identical twins. TCRdb itself ran the 5' RACE reads through MiXCR, one entry per CDR3 protein. The top ten clones hold roughly 1.6% of a sample with about 690,000 distinct CDR3 sequences, around 6% of them seen once. The sample consisted of naive T cells sorted from blood. These receptor sequences come from a man between 18 and 29 years old in good health.

This clonotype was found once. A read error may account for a junction end that differs from germline. The chain links TRBV24-1 to TRBJ2-1; D is perhaps TRBD2 (5 bases). The CDR3 runs 15 residues. Germline loops: CDR1 KGHDR, CDR2 SFDVKD. The CDR3 sequence is CATSGAGVRYNEQSF. The CDR3 nucleotides read TGTGCCACCAGCGGTGCCGGGGTGCGATACAATGAGCAGTCCTTC.

The chain carries TRBV6-5 and TRBJ2-7, with 9 bases that match TRBD1. The germline V gene encodes CDR1 MNHEY and CDR2 SVGAGI. V was pared by 0 bases and J by 4 bases, with 4 bases of the junction left unmatched. The CDR3 extends over 15 amino acids. CDR3 nucleotides: TGTGCCAGCAGTTACTCAGGACAGGGGCGGTACGAGCAGTACTTC. It specifies CASSYSGQGRYEQYF.

This chain uses TRBV9 with TRBJ2-2, with 16 nucleotides matching TRBD2. Trimming removed 2 bases from V and 5 bases from J; junction bases left unmatched: 3. Germline lookup yields CDR1 SGDLS and CDR2 YYNGEE. The CDR3 spans 17 residues. As DNA, the CDR3 is TGTGCCAGCAGCGTGGGGACTAGCGGGAGGGGTACCGGGGAGCTGTTTTTT. This codes for CASSVGTSGRGTGELFF.

The chain couples TRBV6-5 to TRBJ1-2; 8 bases fit TRBD1. Germline loops: CDR1 MNHEY, CDR2 SVGAGI. Unmatched junction bases numbered 7, after V lost 0 bases and J lost 7 bases. This CDR3 is 15 amino acids long. CDR3 sequence reads: CASSYSRAGGPGYTF. CDR3 DNA sequence: TGTGCCAGCAGTTACTCGAGGGCAGGGGGCCCTGGCTACACCTTC.

The V call is TRBV19, the J call TRBJ2-1, with 10 bases that match TRBD2. The CDR3 is 15 residues long. Unmatched junction bases numbered 8, after V lost 7 bases and J lost 5 bases. Per germline, CDR1 LNHDA and CDR2 SQIVND (reference sequence). This CDR3 is CASTSSGRVHNEQFF. CDR3 in DNA: TGTGCCAGTACCTCTAGCGGGAGAGTCCACAATGAGCAGTTCTTC.

This sequence joins TRBV4-1 and TRBJ2-5; 11 bases are a match to TRBD2. Trimming removed 2 bases from V and 3 bases from J; junction bases left unmatched: 2. The CDR3 is made up of 15 amino acids. Germline V gene data show CDR1 as MGHRA and CDR2 as YSYEKL. As DNA, the CDR3 is TGCGCCAGCAGCCAACTAGCGGGAGGAAAAGAGACCCAGTACTTC. This encodes CASSQLAGGKETQYF.

The table lists this clonotype with many counts. The gene calls are TRBV5-6 and TRBJ2-2; D is uncertain. Trimming cost V 1 base and J 5 bases, with 6 bases left between them. Looked up from germline, CDR1 is SGHDT and CDR2 is YYEEEE. The length of the CDR3 is 13 residues. CDR3 nucleotide sequence: TGTGCCAGCAGCTTGTTCCTTACCGGGGAGCTGTTTTTT. It codes for CASSLFLTGELFF.

Notes on this clonotype: Possible read error: a much larger clone is one base away. The chain has TRBV20-1 and TRBJ2-2, with 7 bases fitting TRBD1. Germline assignment: CDR1 DFQATT and CDR2 SNEGSKA (reference sequence). The CDR3 consists of 16 residues. With 0 bases clipped from V and 1 base from J, the junction kept 5 bases outside the gene matches. The CDR3 DNA is TGCAGTGCTAGAGATCTTAGGACAGGGAACACCGGGGAGCTGTTTTTT. The encoded protein is CSARDLRTGNTGELFF.

There are many counts of this clonotype. The rearrangement joins TRBV7-9 to TRBJ2-5; the D gene is possibly TRBD2 (6 bases). The CDR3 extends over 14 amino acids. CDR1 is SEHNR, CDR2 FQNEAQ, per germline (reference sequence). V was pared by 7 bases and J by 5 bases, with 17 bases between. This CDR3 is CASTPPREKETQYF. The CDR3 DNA reads as TGTGCCAGCACCCCGCCCCGGGAGAAGGAGACCCAGTACTTC.

This clonotype was picked up a small number of times. The J gene is TRBJ1-4, the V gene TRBV5-1; D perhaps matches TRBD1 (6 bases). The CDR3 extends over 15 amino acids. Germline lookup yields CDR1 SGHRS and CDR2 YFSETQ. V was clipped by 0 bases and J by 4 bases, with 10 bases between them. The CDR3 spells CASSLEGDLNEKLFF. CDR3 nucleotide sequence: TGCGCCAGCAGCTTGGAGGGGGACCTTAATGAAAAACTGTTTTTT.

This clonotype was picked up a small number of times. The chain employs TRBV19 and TRBJ2-1; no clear D. V lost 8 bases and J lost 14, with 16 bases in between. The CDR3 covers 11 residues. Germline CDR1 reads LNHDA; CDR2 reads SQIVND (reference sequence). DNA for the CDR3: TGTGCCAGTGGGCCCCTAGGATTGGAGTTCTTC. Translated: CASGPLGLEFF.

In its sample, this clonotype was seen many times. V usage is TRBV20-1 and J usage is TRBJ1-2, with 8 bases fitting TRBD1. With 3 bases clipped from V and 6 bases from J, the junction kept 9 bases outside the gene matches. This CDR3 has 14 residues. Germline assignment: CDR1 DFQATT and CDR2 SNEGSKA (reference sequence). As DNA, the CDR3 is TGCAGTGCTAGGACCACAGGGGGAAAGGATGGCTACACCTTC. Translating gives CSARTTGGKDGYTF.

The chain employs TRBV11-2 and TRBJ1-3; D perhaps matches TRBD1 (6 bases). The CDR3 runs to 14 residues. Germline-derived CDR1 and CDR2 are SGHAT and FQNNGV. Trimming took off 5 bases at V and 0 bases at J, with 8 bases between the two ends. The CDR3 region is CASSHRDSGNTIYF. DNA for the CDR3: TGTGCCAGCAGCCACAGGGACTCTGGAAACACCATATATTTT.

This clonotype turned up a few times. The J gene is TRBJ2-2, the V gene TRBV9, with D possibly TRBD2 on 6 matching bases. The CDR3 length is 16 residues. Germline assignment: CDR1 SGDLS and CDR2 YYNGEE. Trimming removed 0 bases from V and 5 bases from J, with 14 bases in between. The CDR3 region has the DNA TGTGCCAGCAGCGTAGTTGGGGGAGGCGAAACCGGGGAGCTGTTTTTT. This encodes CASSVVGGGETGELFF.

This clonotype was observed many times. V is TRBV11-1 and J is TRBJ2-4; 9 bases are shared with TRBD2. Per the germline V gene, CDR1 is SGHAT and CDR2 is FQDESV (reference sequence). The CDR3 extends over 20 amino acids. The V segment lost 1 base and the J segment 0 bases; nucleotides outside the gene matches: 13. The CDR3 loop reads CASSLGGSSGTILAKNIQYF. Here the CDR3 DNA reads TGTGCCAGCAGCTTAGGTGGTTCTAGCGGGACTATCCTAGCCAAAAACATTCAGTACTTC.

V gene TRBV28 combines with J gene TRBJ1-4; TRBD1 matches 9 bases. The J segment lost 6 bases and the V segment lost 5 bases, leaving 4 bases of the junction unmatched. Per the germline V gene, CDR1 is MDHEN and CDR2 is SYDVKM. The CDR3 runs 14 residues. In nucleotides, the CDR3 is TGTGCCAGCAGTCGTCGGACAGGGGATGAAAAACTGTTTTTT. Residues: CASSRRTGDEKLFF.

This clonotype showed up just a few times. The chain combines TRBV28 with TRBJ2-5, with D tentatively TRBD1 or TRBD2 (7 bases each). Germline CDR1 is MDHEN and CDR2 is SYDVKM. This CDR3 is built from 14 residues. The V end lost 7 bases, the J end lost 5 bases, and 17 bases lay between the germline ends. This chain's CDR3 is CASNPGRGLETQYF. CDR3 in DNA: TGTGCCAGCAACCCAGGGAGGGGGCTGGAGACCCAGTACTTC.

At least ten counts were recorded for this clonotype. The chain joins TRBV5-1 to TRBJ2-2, with D perhaps being TRBD1 or TRBD2 (6 bases each). The CDR3 is 13 residues long. V lost 7 bases and J 6 bases, leaving 13 bases between the germline ends. Looked up from germline, CDR1 is SGHRS and CDR2 is YFSETQ. The DNA of the CDR3 is TGCGCCAGCCGGAGGGGGGAGCCCGGGGAGCTGTTTTTT. Its translation: CASRRGEPGELFF. The full variable domain, in which reference TRBV5-1 and TRBJ2-2 provide the parts outside the CDR3, is KAGVTQTPRYLIKTRGQQVTLSCSPISGHRSVSWYQQTPGQGLQFLFEYFSETQRNKGNFPGRFSGRQFSNSRSEMNVSTLELGDSALYLCASRRGEPGELFFGEGSRLTVL.

This clonotype was seen at least ten times. The chain recombines TRBV7-8 with TRBJ2-1; 11 bases are shared with TRBD1. CDR1 and CDR2 (germline): SGHVS, FQNEAQ. V was clipped by 5 bases and J by 8 bases; unmatched bases: 8. The CDR3 covers 15 residues. Here the CDR3 reads CASSTWTGGLDEQFF. The CDR3 nucleotides are TGTGCCAGCAGCACTTGGACAGGGGGCCTTGATGAGCAGTTCTTC.

V and J are TRBV6-5 and TRBJ1-1; D is undetermined. V lost 0 bases, J lost 1 base, and 6 bases lay in between. Germline V lookup: CDR1 MNHEY, CDR2 SVGAGI. The CDR3 covers 14 residues. CDR3 DNA: TGTGCCAGCAGTTACTCGTCGCAGAACACTGAAGCTTTCTTT. This gives the protein CASSYSSQNTEAFF.

This clonotype was recorded at least ten times. The rearrangement joins TRBV27 to TRBJ1-1; weak D call: TRBD1 (5 bases). The CDR3 is 12 residues long. Looked up from germline, CDR1 is MNHEY and CDR2 is SMNVEV (reference sequence). The germline V and J ends were trimmed by 8 bases and 8 bases, with 15 bases remaining between them. The CDR3 DNA reads as TGTGCCAGCTCCGGGGGGGGGAAAGAAGCTTTCTTT. Translating it yields CASSGGGKEAFF.

The chain combines TRBV9 with TRBJ2-1, with 8 bases fitting TRBD2. CDR1 and CDR2 (germline): SGDLS, YYNGEE. CDR3 length: 13 amino acids. Germline trimming cut 2 bases from V and 10 bases from J; bases unmatched to any gene: 5. CDR3 in amino acids: CASSVPIAGEQFF. The DNA for the CDR3 is TGTGCCAGCAGCGTCCCTATAGCGGGAGAGCAGTTCTTC.

This clonotype was seen many times. The chain combines TRBV27 with TRBJ2-1; 12 bases agree with TRBD2. The ends lost 7 bases at V and 8 bases at J; junction bases unmatched: 9. Per the germline V gene, CDR1 is MNHEY and CDR2 is SMNVEV (reference sequence). This CDR3 region has 15 residues. The CDR3 DNA sequence: TGTGCCAGCAATTCACTAGCGGGAGGTAGGGATGAGCAGTTCTTC. As protein: CASNSLAGGRDEQFF.

This clonotype was counted at least ten times. This chain links TRBV12-3 or TRBV12-4 with TRBJ1-1; 8 bases align to TRBD1. The CDR3 consists of 15 residues. Trimming at V came to 3 bases and at J to 4 bases, leaving 7 bases not matched to a gene. CDR3 loop: CASSLGQGAVTEAFF. CDR3 DNA: TGTGCCAGCAGTTTGGGGCAGGGGGCGGTCACTGAAGCTTTCTTT.

This clonotype showed up just a few times. This rearrangement joins TRBV15 to TRBJ2-3, with TRBD2 identical over 11 bases. This CDR3 spans 19 amino acids. Losses at the gene ends were 3 bases for V and 2 bases for J; bases not matched to a gene: 13. Germline CDR1 LNHNV, CDR2 YYDKDF (reference sequence). The CDR3 DNA reads TGTGCCACCAGCAGTTACTCGTTTCGACTAGCGGGGCACACAGATACGCAGTATTTT. As protein: CATSSYSFRLAGHTDTQYF.

There are a few counts of this clonotype. The rearrangement links TRBV7-9 to TRBJ2-2, with TRBD1 as a possible D gene (6 bases). CDR1 and CDR2 from the germline V gene are SEHNR and FQNEAQ (reference sequence). The CDR3 runs to 13 residues. CDR3 in amino acids: CAVGTLNTGELFF. The CDR3 region has the DNA TGTGCGGTCGGGACACTAAACACCGGGGAGCTGTTTTTT.

For this clonotype: A much bigger clone sits one base away, suggesting this may be a read error. The conserved closing phenylalanine or tryptophan is absent in this CDR3, likely reflecting a read error. The chain combines TRBV6-5 with TRBJ2-3; 8 nucleotides align to TRBD1. The germline V gene encodes CDR1 MNHEY and CDR2 SVGAGI. V dropped 4 bases and J dropped 2; count of bases not matched to a gene: 2. The CDR3 is 14 residues long. DNA of the CDR3: TGTGCCAGCAGTTCGGACAGGGTCACAGATACGCAGTATTAT. Encoded protein: CASSSDRVTDTQYY.

The V call is TRBV12-3 or TRBV12-4, the J call TRBJ2-2, with 16 bases fitting TRBD2. J was trimmed by 2 bases and V by 8 bases; bases with no gene match: 8. The CDR3 spans 18 residues. CDR3 sequence: CASWPGTSGRVNTGELFF. The CDR3 DNA is TGTGCCAGCTGGCCCGGGACTAGCGGGAGGGTCAACACCGGGGAGCTGTTTTTT.

The sample holds many counts of this clonotype. The chain has TRBV27 and TRBJ2-7; D perhaps matches TRBD1 (5 bases). CDR1 and CDR2 (germline): MNHEY, SMNVEV (reference sequence). Trimming pared 2 bases from V and 4 bases from J, leaving 21 bases between. CDR3 size: 17 residues. Here the CDR3 reads CASSLRGWFGHEYEQYF. Here the CDR3 DNA reads TGTGCCAGCAGTTTAAGGGGATGGTTCGGTCACGAGTACGAGCAGTACTTC.